The next 20 T cell receptor beta chains were all read from a single sample in a study of T cell repertoires in cytomegalovirus infection. Using its own MiXCR run on the reads, TCRdb lists one record per CDR3 protein. The table shows 150,000 to 200,000 distinct CDR3 sequences, with roughly 20% occurring only once. Input material: PBMCs. The origin of the receptors is a human donor in good health (CMV status not recorded). Some clones in this sample may be carry-over from other donors' samples.

This clonotype appeared a few times. This chain connects TRBV6-2 or TRBV6-3 to TRBJ2-7, with 11 bases matching TRBD2. Germline V gene sequence: CDR1 MNHEY, CDR2 SVGEGT. Trimming at V came to 0 bases and at J to 4 bases, leaving 8 bases not matched to a gene. The CDR3 length is 17 residues. As DNA, the CDR3 is TGTGCCAGCAGTTACTCGATCCTAGCGGGAGGCCCATACGAGCAGTACTTC. Translating gives CASSYSILAGGPYEQYF.

The gene calls are TRBV4-1 and TRBJ2-2; TRBD1 is a possible D gene (6 bases). CDR1 is MGHRA, CDR2 YSYEKL, per germline. The V end was cut by 3 bases, the J end by 1 base, with 15 bases between. The CDR3 totals 17 residues. The CDR3 nucleotides read TGCGCCAGCAGCCACACCGTTCCCAGGGGGAACACCGGGGAGCTGTTTTTT. Its protein is CASSHTVPRGNTGELFF.

This clonotype was observed a few times. The chain joins TRBV5-4 to TRBJ2-2, with 9 positions matching TRBD2. Germline CDR1 and CDR2: SGHNT and YYREEE (reference sequence). The V gene end was trimmed by 0 bases and the J gene end by 4 bases; junction bases not matched to a gene: 7. The CDR3 totals 17 residues. CDR3 coding DNA: TGTGCCAGCAGCTTGGGCCTAGCGGGACGGTCCACCGGGGAGCTGTTTTTT. It specifies CASSLGLAGRSTGELFF.

This clonotype was detected many times. J is TRBJ2-3 and V is TRBV7-2, with a tentative D call TRBD2 (6 bases). The CDR3 is 16 residues long. CDR1 SGHTA and CDR2 FQGNSA come from the germline V gene. V was clipped by 5 bases and J by 4 bases, with 19 bases between them. The CDR3 here is CASSPLGGAVADTQYF. DNA of the CDR3: TGTGCCAGCAGCCCCTTGGGGGGAGCGGTGGCAGATACGCAGTATTTT.

This clonotype was recorded at least ten times. This rearrangement joins TRBV12-5 to TRBJ1-5, with D hard to call. V shed 7 bases and J shed 0 bases, with 10 bases lying between them. CDR1 and CDR2 from the germline V gene are LGHNT and FRNRAP. This CDR3 spans 14 amino acids. The DNA for the CDR3 is TGTGCTAGTGCCGGAGGGTATAGCAATCAGCCCCAGCATTTT. It translates to CASAGGYSNQPQHF.

The chain couples TRBV20-1 to TRBJ2-2; unclear D gene. V lost 4 bases and J 4 bases, leaving 4 bases between the germline ends. This CDR3 region has 11 residues. Germline V gene lookup returns CDR1 DFQATT and CDR2 SNEGSKA (reference sequence). The CDR3 sequence is CSAIGTGELFF. The CDR3 bases are TGCAGTGCTATAGGCACCGGGGAGCTGTTTTTT.

This clonotype has only a few counts. J is TRBJ2-7 and V is TRBV7-2; D gene unclear. Trimming removed 3 bases from V and 2 bases from J, with 14 bases in between. Germline assignment: CDR1 SGHTA and CDR2 FQGNSA. The CDR3 runs 15 residues. CDR3 protein: CASSFNGGGTYEQYF. CDR3 nucleotides: TGTGCCAGCAGCTTTAATGGTGGTGGGACCTACGAGCAGTACTTC.

This clonotype was counted a single time. The V call is TRBV6-2 or TRBV6-3, the J call TRBJ2-3, with 9 nucleotides matching TRBD1. In germline, CDR1 is MNHEY, CDR2 SVGEGT. The junction had 14 bases not matched to a gene; V was cut back by 2 bases and J by 2 bases. This CDR3 has 19 residues. CDR3 in amino acids: CASSYPLDRGRANTDTQYF. The CDR3 nucleotides are TGTGCCAGCAGTTACCCTCTGGACAGGGGACGGGCTAACACAGATACGCAGTATTTT.

This clonotype was seen at least ten times. The rearrangement joins TRBV7-2 to TRBJ1-1; 9 positions match TRBD1. The V gene's germline CDR1 is SGHTA and CDR2 FQGNSA. The CDR3 consists of 12 residues. V dropped 5 bases and J dropped 7; count of bases not matched to a gene: 2. The CDR3: CASSLDRGEAFF. Here the CDR3 DNA reads TGTGCCAGCAGCCTGGACAGGGGTGAAGCTTTCTTT.

This clonotype was observed many times. The chain combines TRBV7-8 with TRBJ2-3; D is ambiguous. V gave up 1 base and J gave up 0 bases, with 8 bases separating them. Germline assignment: CDR1 SGHVS and CDR2 FQNEAQ. The length of the CDR3 is 15 residues. CDR3 nucleotides: TGTGCCAGCAGCTTAGATGCGCTTAGCACAGATACGCAGTATTTT. This gives the protein CASSLDALSTDTQYF. The full variable domain, its missing parts supplied by reference TRBV7-8 and TRBJ2-3, is GAGVSQSPRYKVAKRGQDVALRCDPISGHVSLFWYQQALGQGPEFLTYFQNEAQLDKSGLPSDRFFAERPEGSVSTLKIQRTQQEDSAVYLCASSLDALSTDTQYFGPGTRLTVL.

The chain links TRBV6-1 to TRBJ2-3; 13 positions match TRBD2. The CDR3 spans 17 residues. In germline, CDR1 is MNHNS, CDR2 SASEGT. J gave up 3 bases and V 6 bases, and 9 bases lay outside the gene matches. The CDR3 DNA is TGTGCCAGCAGCCATCCGGGACTAGCGGGACGGACAGATACGCAGTATTTT. Translation: CASSHPGLAGRTDTQYF.

This chain links TRBV20-1 with TRBJ2-7, with TRBD2 matching 8 bases. Germline CDR1 is DFQATT and CDR2 is SNEGSKA (reference sequence). This CDR3 spans 14 amino acids. Written as DNA, the CDR3 is TGCAGCGCGCCGGTGGGACTAGGGACCTACGAGCAGTACTTC. The encoded protein is CSAPVGLGTYEQYF.

This clonotype was recorded at least ten times. This sequence joins TRBV6-5 and TRBJ2-7; 11 bases are shared with TRBD2. Germline V gene data show CDR1 as MNHEY and CDR2 as SVGAGI. The CDR3 contains 14 residues. Germline trimming cut 8 bases from V and 6 bases from J; bases unmatched to any gene: 9. CDR3 coding DNA: TGTGCCAGCGGTCGACTAGCGGGGATGTTCGAGCAGTACTTC. As protein: CASGRLAGMFEQYF.

The chain uses TRBV5-1 and TRBJ2-3; maybe TRBD2 (6 bases). V lost 0 bases to trimming and J lost 3 bases, with 11 bases between them. The germline V gene has CDR1 SGHRS and CDR2 YFSETQ. This CDR3 contains 15 residues. The CDR3 bases are TGCGCCAGCAGCTTGGAGCGGGCCGGGACAGATACGCAGTATTTT. Its protein is CASSLERAGTDTQYF.

This clonotype appeared many times. This chain joins TRBV7-9 and TRBJ2-1, with TRBD2 identical over 7 bases. Germline CDR1 reads SEHNR; CDR2 reads FQNEAQ (reference sequence). This CDR3 is built from 16 residues. V gave up 1 base and J gave up 3 bases; unmatched junction bases: 6. CDR3 sequence (DNA): TGTGCCAGCAGCTTAGGGTCGGGGGGTCGCTACAATGAGCAGTTCTTC. This codes for CASSLGSGGRYNEQFF.

This clonotype has a count of ten or more. The V and J genes are TRBV7-9 and TRBJ1-1; D gene ambiguous. This CDR3 is built from 12 residues. The germline gives CDR1 SEHNR, CDR2 FQNEAQ (reference sequence). Trimming removed 5 bases from V and 6 bases from J, with 10 bases in between. This CDR3 is CASSVDNAEAFF. In DNA, the CDR3 is TGTGCCAGCAGCGTCGACAACGCTGAAGCTTTCTTT.

The chain links TRBV19 to TRBJ2-7, with D maybe TRBD2 (5 bases). The V gene lost 10 bases and the J gene lost 2 bases, with 18 bases spanning the gap. Per the germline V gene, CDR1 is LNHDA and CDR2 is SQIVND (reference sequence). The CDR3 runs 14 residues. DNA for the CDR3: TGTGCCACCCGGGATCCGGTATACCCCTACGAGCAGTACTTC. It yields the protein CATRDPVYPYEQYF. The full variable domain, with the rest looked up from reference TRBV19 and TRBJ2-7, is DGGITQSPKYLFRKEGQNVTLSCEQNLNHDAMYWYRQDPGQGLRLIYYSQIVNDFQKGDIAEGYSVSREKKESFPLTVTSAQKNPTAFYLCATRDPVYPYEQYFGPGTRLTVT.

This clonotype was observed a few times. The J gene is TRBJ1-1, the V gene TRBV3-1, with TRBD1 matching 7 bases. The CDR3 consists of 15 residues. The V and J ends lost 4 bases and 2 bases, in that order; junction bases with no gene match: 7. Germline lookup yields CDR1 LGHDT and CDR2 YNNKEL (reference sequence). Written as DNA, the CDR3 is TGTGCCAGCAGCCGGGGGGACAGAACCAACACTGAAGCTTTCTTT. Translating it yields CASSRGDRTNTEAFF.

This chain uses TRBV6-5 with TRBJ1-6; TRBD1 matches at 7 bases. This CDR3 contains 16 residues. V gave up 0 bases and J gave up 5 bases; unmatched junction bases: 4. CDR1 and CDR2 from the germline V gene are MNHEY and SVGAGI. The CDR3 DNA sequence: TGTGCCAGCAGTTACTCCCCCGGGACAGATAATTCACCCCTCCACTTT. This gives the protein CASSYSPGTDNSPLHF.

This clonotype occurred a few times. This chain uses TRBV29-1 with TRBJ2-3; no firm D call. Germline V gene lookup returns CDR1 SQVTM and CDR2 ANQGSEA. This CDR3 is 12 amino acids long. V was cut by 4 bases and J by 2 bases, with 7 bases left in between. The CDR3 spells CSVGGNTDTQYF. In DNA form, the CDR3 reads TGCAGCGTTGGAGGTAACACAGATACGCAGTATTTT.